This T cell receptor (beta chain) emerged from a study of T cell responses to AZD1222 COVID-19 vaccine. Whole-study results and caveats: Donors in the cohort were predominantly white British and more often female, and clonal diversity was possibly underestimated. Repertoires were sampled only after the peak T cell response. Just a handful of AZD1222 recipients were seropositive at baseline.

Worth noting for this clone: No antigen is known for it.

Libraries were prepared by immunoSEQ multiplex PCR; TCRdb keeps only in-frame clonotypes and omits some of them. Counted here are about 120,000 clones, about 92% occurring once; the ten biggest clones make up about 3%. Germline V lookup: CDR1 LNHNV, CDR2 YYDKDF (reference sequence). The CDR3 spans 12 residues. Trimming stripped 6 bases from V and 11 bases from J, with 17 bases between. The rearrangement joins TRBV15 to TRBJ2-7; maybe TRBD2 (5 bases). Sample: peripheral blood, taken on day 0 of AZD1222 vaccination. The TCR was taken from an adult in good health. The CDR3 region is CATSRGSRPKYF. The CDR3 DNA follows: TGTGCCACCAGTCGAGGGTCCAGACCCAAGTACTTC. Supplemented by reference TRBV15 and TRBJ2-7, the full variable domain reads DAMVIQNPRYQVTQFGKPVTLSCSQTLNHNVMYWYQQKSSQAPKLLFHYYDKDFNNEADTPDNFQSRRPNTSFCFLDIRSPGLGDTAMYLCATSRGSRPKYFGPGTRLTVT.